One T cell receptor (beta chain) is described in this entry. Every donor gave approximately 10 milliliters of peripheral blood. A second about 7 to 11 cycle PCR used barcoded and J-beta primers. Every cDNA was tagged by a template-switch adaptor with 12 random nucleotides. TCRdb re-derived calls from the 5' RACE reads in MiXCR, one entry per CDR3 protein. This sample carries around 400,000 distinct CDR3 sequences, 52% of them seen once, and the ten largest clones take over 40%. These data come from a study of blood T cells in healthy people across ages. Across the whole study: Per two T cells, template switching captured roughly one barcoded beta molecule.

Germline V gene lookup returns CDR1 SGHTA and CDR2 FQGNSA. The V gene lost 4 bases and the J gene lost 6 bases, with 7 bases spanning the gap. This CDR3 has 12 residues. This chain links TRBV7-2 with TRBJ2-1, with unresolved D. Material for sequencing was blood. The receptor comes from a man aged 55 to 70 in good health. The CDR3 reads CASSSYGNEQFF. The CDR3 DNA reads as TGTGCCAGCAGCTCCTACGGCAATGAGCAGTTCTTC.